These 20 T cell receptor beta chains originate from one sample sequenced in a study of cytomegalovirus exposure and HLA in healthy donors. Vbeta (60) and Jbeta (13) primers were used in the PCR. The data were produced by immunoSEQ multiplex PCR, yet TCRdb's version contains in-frame clones alone and is incomplete. The table lists 120,000 to 150,000 clones, about 83% of them singletons. Sequencing was carried out using PBMCs. The receptors originated from a man aged 40-49 years in good health and CMV-seropositive.

This clone was detected once. The genes are TRBV6-1 and TRBJ2-3; 8 bases are shared with TRBD2. CDR1 and CDR2 (germline): MNHNS, SASEGT. The CDR3 runs to 18 residues. The trim removed 3 bases at V and 1 base at J, leaving 12 bases unmatched. CDR3 nucleotide sequence: TGTGCCAGCAGTGAGAGGCCAGCGGGAGTCGGGGGCACAGATACGCAGTATTTT. Translation: CASSERPAGVGGTDTQYF.

The chain employs TRBV25-1 and TRBJ1-5; no definite D call. The CDR3 extends over 11 amino acids. Trimming removed 11 bases at V and 5 bases at J, with 10 bases between. Germline CDR1 is MGHDK and CDR2 is SYGVNS. CDR3 coding DNA: TGTGCCCGCGCGGGAGATCAGCCCCAGCATTTT. Its translation is CARAGDQPQHF.

This clone occurred a few times. An end of the junction does not agree with germline; a read error may underlie this. The rearrangement links TRBV7-9 to TRBJ2-7, with D tentatively TRBD1 (5 bases). Germline CDR1 is SEHNR and CDR2 is FQNEAQ (reference sequence). This CDR3 has 15 residues. The CDR3 sequence: CSSSLISGAYYEQYF. CDR3 nucleotide sequence: TGTTCCAGCAGCTTAATTTCTGGGGCCTACTACGAGCAGTACTTC.

The CDR3 region is CASSLAAEETQYF. The CDR3 bases are TGTGCCAGCAGCTTGGCGGCGGAAGAGACCCAGTACTTC. This chain links TRBV5-4 with TRBJ2-5, with D hard to call. CDR3 size: 13 residues. CDR1 is SGHNT and CDR2 is YYREEE in the germline V gene (reference sequence). Trimming stripped 0 bases from V and 3 bases from J, with 6 bases between.

V is TRBV7-6 and J is TRBJ2-3; 9 bases map to TRBD2. CDR3 length: 18 amino acids. Germline lookup yields CDR1 SGHVS and CDR2 FNYEAQ. Trimming removed 1 base from V and 1 base from J; junction bases left unmatched: 9. In DNA form, the CDR3 reads TGTGCCAGCAGCTTAGGGGCCCTTAGCGGGAGTGGCACAGATACGCAGTATTTT. Amino acid sequence: CASSLGALSGSGTDTQYF.

The rearrangement links TRBV10-3 to TRBJ1-2; D call uncertain. Germline-derived CDR1 and CDR2 are ENHRY and SYGVKD. The V end was cut by 4 bases, the J end by 4 bases, with 7 bases between. The CDR3 extends over 12 amino acids. The CDR3 is CAISVTSYGYTF. The CDR3 region has the DNA TGTGCCATCAGTGTGACATCCTATGGCTACACCTTC.

The chain has TRBV18 and TRBJ2-5, with 13 bases that match TRBD2. Germline trimming cut 6 bases from V and 5 bases from J; bases unmatched to any gene: 12. The CDR3 is made up of 17 amino acids. CDR1 is KGHSH, CDR2 LQKENI, per germline. Here the CDR3 DNA reads TGTGCCAGCTCCCCCGGATGGACTAGCGGGAGTAGGGAGACCCAGTACTTC. Translation gives CASSPGWTSGSRETQYF.

J is TRBJ1-2 and V is TRBV6-6, with 10 nucleotides matching TRBD1. V was pared by 6 bases and J by 4 bases, with 5 bases of the junction left unmatched. The CDR3 sequence is 14 residues long. Per the germline V gene, CDR1 is MNHNY and CDR2 is SVGAGI (reference sequence). The CDR3 loop is CASSRQGAGYGYTF. The CDR3 coding sequence is TGTGCCAGCAGCCGACAGGGGGCTGGCTATGGCTACACCTTC.

The chain joins TRBV7-2 to TRBJ2-1; 9 nucleotides line up with TRBD2. The CDR3 sequence is 16 residues long. V was pared by 4 bases and J by 5 bases, with 9 bases of the junction left unmatched. Germline-derived CDR1 and CDR2 are SGHTA and FQGNSA. The CDR3 reads CASSSLAGVSHNEQFF. The DNA for the CDR3 is TGTGCCAGCAGCTCGTTAGCGGGAGTAAGTCACAATGAGCAGTTCTTC.

This clone occurred a few times. The chain employs TRBV11-2 and TRBJ2-4; 7 bases align to TRBD2. Trimming removed 0 bases from V and 9 bases from J; junction bases left unmatched: 14. Germline-derived CDR1 and CDR2 are SGHAT and FQNNGV. This CDR3 contains 17 residues. CDR3 nucleotides: TGTGCCAGCAGCTTAGAGGCGGCTAGCGGCCTAAGTGGCATTCAGTACTTC. It encodes CASSLEAASGLSGIQYF. Together with reference TRBV11-2 and TRBJ2-4, the CDR3 gives the full variable domain: EAGVAQSPRYKIIEKRQSVAFWCNPISGHATLYWYQQILGQGPKLLIQFQNNGVVDDSQLPKDRFSAERLKGVDSTLKIQPAKLEDSAVYLCASSLEAASGLSGIQYFGAGTRLSVL.

The chain employs TRBV7-9 and TRBJ2-7; 9 bases are a match to TRBD1. Germline V lookup: CDR1 SEHNR, CDR2 FQNEAQ (reference sequence). The CDR3 contains 15 residues. V dropped 3 bases and J dropped 2; count of bases not matched to a gene: 5. CDR3 protein: CASSLGQGLTYEQYF. The DNA of the CDR3 is TGTGCCAGCAGCTTGGGACAGGGTCTTACCTACGAGCAGTACTTC.

This clone was observed a few times. V gene TRBV4-3 combines with J gene TRBJ2-3; no clear D gene. The V and J ends lost 5 bases and 4 bases respectively, with 13 bases between them. The CDR3 has 14 amino acids. Germline values: CDR1 LGHNA, CDR2 YSLEER. The CDR3 nucleotides read TGCGCCAGCAGCTCGAGTGCTTTCTCAGATACGCAGTATTTT. This codes for CASSSSAFSDTQYF.

This clone was recorded only once. The genes are TRBV19 and TRBJ2-6, with D maybe TRBD1 (5 bases). The CDR3 extends over 18 amino acids. Germline V lookup: CDR1 LNHDA, CDR2 SQIVND (reference sequence). V was trimmed by 6 bases and J by 0 bases, leaving 18 bases between them. In DNA form, the CDR3 reads TGTGCCAGTAGAGAGGACCAGGGAAGGGGCTCTGGGGCCAACGTCCTGACTTTC. It yields the protein CASREDQGRGSGANVLTF. The entire variable domain, with the rest obtained from reference TRBV19 and TRBJ2-6, is as follows: DGGITQSPKYLFRKEGQNVTLSCEQNLNHDAMYWYRQDPGQGLRLIYYSQIVNDFQKGDIAEGYSVSREKKESFPLTVTSAQKNPTAFYLCASREDQGRGSGANVLTFGAGSRLTVL.

The J gene is TRBJ1-2, the V gene TRBV6-1; D unclear. The CDR3 is 14 residues long. V was pared by 1 base and J by 4 bases, with 10 bases between. Germline CDR1 MNHNS, CDR2 SASEGT. CDR3 sequence: CASSEGGPRYGYTF. The CDR3 DNA reads TGTGCCAGCAGTGAAGGCGGGCCCCGCTATGGCTACACCTTC.

The rearrangement joins TRBV5-1 to TRBJ2-2; 8 positions agree with TRBD2. The CDR3 covers 16 residues. With 4 bases clipped from V and 4 bases from J, the junction kept 9 bases outside the gene matches. The germline CDR1 and CDR2 sequences are SGHRS and YFSETQ. CDR3 DNA sequence: TGCGCCAGCAGCCCTAAAGCGGGAGCTTTCACCGGGGAGCTGTTTTTT. Protein sequence: CASSPKAGAFTGELFF.

The chain employs TRBV27 and TRBJ2-3; no firm D call. Germline V lookup: CDR1 MNHEY, CDR2 SMNVEV (reference sequence). Trimming pared 4 bases from V and 7 bases from J, leaving 12 bases between. CDR3 size: 13 residues. The CDR3 nucleotides are TGTGCCAGCAGTTCCCTACCGGTCAATACGCAGTATTTT. Protein product: CASSSLPVNTQYF.

The chain combines TRBV6-5 with TRBJ1-5; 7 nucleotides line up with TRBD1. With 6 bases clipped from V and 2 bases from J, the junction kept 4 bases outside the gene matches. Germline V gene data show CDR1 as MNHEY and CDR2 as SVGAGI. The CDR3 length is 14 residues. The CDR3 protein is CASSPTGGNQPQHF. The CDR3 nucleotides are TGTGCCAGCAGCCCCACAGGGGGCAATCAGCCCCAGCATTTT.

The V and J genes are TRBV30 and TRBJ2-7; a possible D gene is TRBD2 (5 bases). This CDR3 is 15 amino acids long. CDR1 is GTSNPN, CDR2 SVGIG, per germline (reference sequence). V was trimmed by 0 bases and J by 3 bases, leaving 15 bases between them. The CDR3 here is CAWSVKPGFDYEQYF. DNA of the CDR3: TGTGCCTGGAGTGTAAAGCCGGGGTTTGACTACGAGCAGTACTTC.

With respect to this clone: The identical CDR3 is also encoded by other nucleotide sequences in the sample. The chain combines TRBV19 with TRBJ2-5, with 10 bases fitting TRBD2. The CDR3 is made up of 15 amino acids. The ends lost 6 bases at V and 4 bases at J; junction bases unmatched: 8. Germline CDR1 is LNHDA and CDR2 is SQIVND (reference sequence). The CDR3 region is CASSTSGARGETQYF. The CDR3 DNA is TGTGCCAGTAGCACTAGCGGGGCCCGAGGAGAGACCCAGTACTTC.

The genes are TRBV28 and TRBJ2-3; possible D gene TRBD1, 5 bases. Germline CDR1 and CDR2: MDHEN and SYDVKM. Trimming pared 4 bases from V and 6 bases from J, leaving 11 bases between. This CDR3 has 13 amino acids. The CDR3 sequence: CASSSPHRDTQYF. The CDR3 DNA reads TGTGCCAGCAGTTCCCCTCACAGGGATACGCAGTATTTT.